The T cell receptor beta chain described here comes from a study of T cell responses to AZD1222 COVID-19 vaccine. Study-wide findings and caveats: In a largely white British group with more females than males, clonal diversity was possibly underestimated. In all cases, repertoires were sampled only after the peak T cell response. Researchers report vaccine-associated CD4 TCRs spanning spike, with dominance at 160-218 and 743-854.

As for this clone: What it recognizes is unknown.

Germline V gives CDR1 MDHEN, CDR2 SYDVKM. The CDR3 consists of 12 residues. V lost 2 bases and J 8 bases, leaving 10 bases between the germline ends. Clones were read by immunoSEQ multiplex PCR, and TCRdb kept only the in-frame ones, dropping some. The sample consists of approximately 140,000 clones, around nine tenths of them appearing once. Material: peripheral blood, obtained on day 0 of MenACWY control vaccination. V usage is TRBV28 and J usage is TRBJ2-7; unclear D gene. This receptor was taken from an adult in good health. The CDR3 DNA is TGTGCCAGCAGTTTAGTCAGCCTGCAGCAGTACTTC. Its translation: CASSLVSLQQYF.